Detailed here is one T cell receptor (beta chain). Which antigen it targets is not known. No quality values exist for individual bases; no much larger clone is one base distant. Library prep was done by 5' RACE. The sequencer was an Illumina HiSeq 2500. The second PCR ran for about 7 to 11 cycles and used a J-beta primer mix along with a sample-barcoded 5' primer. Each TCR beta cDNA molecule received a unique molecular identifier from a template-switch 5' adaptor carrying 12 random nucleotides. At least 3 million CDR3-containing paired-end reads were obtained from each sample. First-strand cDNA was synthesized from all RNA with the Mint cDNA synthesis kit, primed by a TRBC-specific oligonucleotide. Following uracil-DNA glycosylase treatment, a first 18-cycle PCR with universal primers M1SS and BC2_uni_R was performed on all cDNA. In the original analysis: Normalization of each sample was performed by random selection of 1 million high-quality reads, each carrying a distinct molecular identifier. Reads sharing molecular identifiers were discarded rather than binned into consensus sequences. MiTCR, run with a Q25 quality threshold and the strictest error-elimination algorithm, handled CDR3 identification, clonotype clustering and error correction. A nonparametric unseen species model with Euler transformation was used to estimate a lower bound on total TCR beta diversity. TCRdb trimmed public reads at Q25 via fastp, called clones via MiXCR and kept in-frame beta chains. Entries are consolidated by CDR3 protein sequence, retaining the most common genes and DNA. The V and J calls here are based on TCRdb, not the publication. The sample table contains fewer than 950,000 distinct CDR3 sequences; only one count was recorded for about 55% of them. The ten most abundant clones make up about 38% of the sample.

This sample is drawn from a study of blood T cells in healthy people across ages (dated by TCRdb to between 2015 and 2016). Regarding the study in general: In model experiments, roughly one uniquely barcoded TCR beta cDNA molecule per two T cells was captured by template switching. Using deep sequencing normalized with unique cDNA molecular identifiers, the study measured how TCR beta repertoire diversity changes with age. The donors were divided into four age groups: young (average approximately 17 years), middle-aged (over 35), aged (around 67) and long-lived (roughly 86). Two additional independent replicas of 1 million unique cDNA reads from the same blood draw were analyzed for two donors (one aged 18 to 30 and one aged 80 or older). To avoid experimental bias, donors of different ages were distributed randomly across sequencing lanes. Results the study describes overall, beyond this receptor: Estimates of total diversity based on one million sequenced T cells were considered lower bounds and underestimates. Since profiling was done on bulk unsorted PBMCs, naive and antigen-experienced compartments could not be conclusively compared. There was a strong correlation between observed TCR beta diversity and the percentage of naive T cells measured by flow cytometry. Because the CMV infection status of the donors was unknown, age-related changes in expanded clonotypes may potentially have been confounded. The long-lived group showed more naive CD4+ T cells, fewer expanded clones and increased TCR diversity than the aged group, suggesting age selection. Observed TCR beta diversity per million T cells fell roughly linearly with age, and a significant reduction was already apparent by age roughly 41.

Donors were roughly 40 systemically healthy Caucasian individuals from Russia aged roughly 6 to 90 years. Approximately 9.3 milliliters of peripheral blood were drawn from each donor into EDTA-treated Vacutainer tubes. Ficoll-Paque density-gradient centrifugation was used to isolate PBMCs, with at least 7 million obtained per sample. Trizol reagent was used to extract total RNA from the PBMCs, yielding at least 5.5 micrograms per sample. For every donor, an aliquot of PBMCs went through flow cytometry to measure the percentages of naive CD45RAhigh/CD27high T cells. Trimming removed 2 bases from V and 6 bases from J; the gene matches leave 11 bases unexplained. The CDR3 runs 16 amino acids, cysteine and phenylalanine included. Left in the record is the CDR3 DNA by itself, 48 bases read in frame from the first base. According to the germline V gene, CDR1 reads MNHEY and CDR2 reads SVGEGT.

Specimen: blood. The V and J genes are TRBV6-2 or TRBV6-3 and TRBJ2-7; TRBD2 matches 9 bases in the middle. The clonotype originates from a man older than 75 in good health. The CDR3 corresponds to CASSYPPSGVASEQYF. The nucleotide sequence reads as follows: TGTGCCAGCAGTTACCCACCTAGCGGGGTGGCCTCCGAGCAGTACTTC.